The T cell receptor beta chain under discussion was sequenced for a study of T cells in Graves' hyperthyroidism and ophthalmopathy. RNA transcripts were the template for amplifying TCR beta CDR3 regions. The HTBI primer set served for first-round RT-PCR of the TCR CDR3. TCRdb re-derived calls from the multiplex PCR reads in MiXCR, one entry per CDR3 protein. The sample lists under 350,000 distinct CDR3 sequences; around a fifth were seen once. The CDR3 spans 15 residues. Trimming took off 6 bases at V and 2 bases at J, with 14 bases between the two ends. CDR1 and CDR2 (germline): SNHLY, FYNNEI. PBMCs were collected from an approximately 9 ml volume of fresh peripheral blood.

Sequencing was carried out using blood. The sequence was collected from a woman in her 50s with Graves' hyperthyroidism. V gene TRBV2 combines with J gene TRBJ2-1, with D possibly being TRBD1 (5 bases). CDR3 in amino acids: CASSLDSITYNEQFF. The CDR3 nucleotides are TGTGCCAGCAGCTTAGACAGCATCACCTACAATGAGCAGTTCTTC.